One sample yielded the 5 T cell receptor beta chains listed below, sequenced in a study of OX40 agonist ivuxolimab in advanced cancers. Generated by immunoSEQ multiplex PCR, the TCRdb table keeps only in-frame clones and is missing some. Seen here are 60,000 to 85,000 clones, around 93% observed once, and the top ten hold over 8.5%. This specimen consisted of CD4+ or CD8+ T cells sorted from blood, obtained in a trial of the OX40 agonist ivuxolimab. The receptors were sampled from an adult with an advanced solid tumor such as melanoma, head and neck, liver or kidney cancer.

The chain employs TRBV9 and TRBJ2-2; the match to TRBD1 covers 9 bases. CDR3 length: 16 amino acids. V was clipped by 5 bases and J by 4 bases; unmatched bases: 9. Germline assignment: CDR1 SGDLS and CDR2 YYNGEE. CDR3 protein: CASREPGQGGTGELFF. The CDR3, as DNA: TGTGCCAGCAGGGAACCGGGACAGGGAGGCACCGGGGAGCTGTTTTTT.

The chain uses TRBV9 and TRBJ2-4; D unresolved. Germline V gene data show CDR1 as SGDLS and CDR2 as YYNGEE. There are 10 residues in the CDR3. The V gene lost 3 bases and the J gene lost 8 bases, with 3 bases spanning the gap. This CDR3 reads CASSGDIQYF. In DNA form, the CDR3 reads TGTGCCAGCAGCGGGGACATTCAGTACTTC.

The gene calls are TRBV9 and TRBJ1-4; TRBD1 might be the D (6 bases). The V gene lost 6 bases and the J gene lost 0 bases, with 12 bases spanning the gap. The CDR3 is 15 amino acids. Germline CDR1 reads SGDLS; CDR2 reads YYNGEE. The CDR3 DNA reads TGTGCCAGCAACCCGGGGACATCAACTAATGAAAAACTGTTTTTT. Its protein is CASNPGTSTNEKLFF.

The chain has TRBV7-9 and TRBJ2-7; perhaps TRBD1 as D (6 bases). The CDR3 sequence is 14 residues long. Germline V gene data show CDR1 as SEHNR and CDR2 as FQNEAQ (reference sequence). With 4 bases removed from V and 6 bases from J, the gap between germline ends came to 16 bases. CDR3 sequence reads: CASSYTGLLGEQYF. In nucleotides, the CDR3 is TGTGCCAGCAGCTATACAGGGTTACTAGGCGAGCAGTACTTC.

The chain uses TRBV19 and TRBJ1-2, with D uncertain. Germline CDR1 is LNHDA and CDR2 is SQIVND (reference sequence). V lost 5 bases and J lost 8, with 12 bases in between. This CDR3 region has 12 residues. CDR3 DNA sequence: TGTGCCAGTAGTCCTGACGCCTGGGGCTACACCTTC. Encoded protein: CASSPDAWGYTF.